A selection of T cell receptor beta chains follows, all from one sample in a study of blood T cell repertoires in COVID-19. Here immunoSEQ multiplex PCR was the method, and the copy in TCRdb shows in-frame clones only, minus some. This sample has some 150,000 clones; 78% occur once, and the top ten carry approximately 1.8%. Sequencing was performed on peripheral blood. The receptor set was obtained from an elderly man with acute or convalescent COVID-19. Both conserved end residues are part of each CDR3. D genes are given only for firm matches. Where a row states a size, it is once, few, many or the class of an expanded clone; other rows omit it.

d_call: NA; j_call: TRBJ2-7; clone_size: NA; v_call: TRBV12-3/TRBV12-4; cdr3_aa: CASSSSYEQYF; cdr3_nt: TGTGCCAGCAGTTCATCCTACGAGCAGTACTTC
d_call: TRBD2; j_call: TRBJ2-7; clone_size: NA; v_call: TRBV5-1; cdr3_aa: CASSPRTSGGGEQYF; cdr3_nt: TGCGCCAGCAGCCCGCGGACTAGCGGAGGCGGGGAGCAGTACTTC
d_call: NA; j_call: TRBJ2-7; clone_size: NA; v_call: TRBV6-5; cdr3_aa: CASSRSASGSYEQYF; cdr3_nt: TGTGCCAGCAGCCGCAGTGCCTCGGGGTCCTACGAGCAGTACTTC
d_call: TRBD1; j_call: TRBJ2-1; clone_size: NA; v_call: TRBV10-3; cdr3_aa: CAISEIPAGGGEQFF; cdr3_nt: TGTGCCATCAGTGAGATACCGGCAGGGGGCGGTGAGCAGTTCTTC
d_call: NA; j_call: TRBJ2-5; clone_size: NA; v_call: TRBV30; cdr3_aa: CAWSLQVQETQYF; cdr3_nt: TGTGCCTGGAGCCTACAGGTACAAGAGACCCAGTACTTC
d_call: TRBD1; j_call: TRBJ2-5; clone_size: once; v_call: TRBV19; cdr3_aa: CASSIGTGGLGETQYF; cdr3_nt: TGTGCCAGTAGTATTGGGACAGGGGGTTTGGGGGAGACCCAGTACTTC
d_call: TRBD2; j_call: TRBJ2-2; clone_size: NA; v_call: TRBV24-1; cdr3_aa: CATSDLSGGFENTGELFF; cdr3_nt: TGTGCCACCAGTGATTTGAGCGGGGGGTTCGAGAACACCGGGGAGCTGTTTTTT
d_call: TRBD1; j_call: TRBJ2-7; clone_size: NA; v_call: TRBV27; cdr3_aa: CASSLYPGGSYEQYF; cdr3_nt: TGTGCCAGCAGTTTATATCCAGGGGGCTCCTACGAGCAGTACTTC
d_call: NA; j_call: TRBJ2-6; clone_size: NA; v_call: TRBV7-3; cdr3_aa: CASSQGTGSGANVLTF; cdr3_nt: TGTGCCAGCAGCCAGGGGACGGGCTCTGGGGCCAACGTCCTGACTTTC
d_call: TRBD1; j_call: TRBJ2-2; clone_size: NA; v_call: TRBV4-1; cdr3_aa: CASKTQGAAGELFF; cdr3_nt: TGCGCCAGCAAAACCCAGGGGGCCGCGGGGGAGCTGTTTTTT
d_call: NA; j_call: TRBJ2-5; clone_size: NA; v_call: TRBV7-7; cdr3_aa: CASSAGTGAQETQYF; cdr3_nt: TGTGCTAGCAGCGCCGGGACGGGAGCCCAAGAGACCCAGTACTTC
d_call: TRBD2; j_call: TRBJ2-5; clone_size: few; v_call: TRBV14; cdr3_aa: CASSLAGPRAGTQYF; cdr3_nt: TGTGCCAGCAGCCTAGCGGGCCCCCGAGCGGGGACCCAGTACTTC
d_call: NA; j_call: TRBJ2-2; clone_size: NA; v_call: TRBV7-8; cdr3_aa: CASIDRNTGELFF; cdr3_nt: TGTGCCAGCATCGACAGGAACACCGGGGAGCTGTTTTTT
d_call: NA; j_call: TRBJ1-1; clone_size: NA; v_call: TRBV10-3; cdr3_aa: CAISDSGQPNTEAFF; cdr3_nt: TGTGCCATCAGTGATTCAGGACAGCCGAACACTGAAGCTTTCTTT
d_call: NA; j_call: TRBJ1-5; clone_size: few; v_call: TRBV5-1; cdr3_aa: CASSPFGGPNQPQHF; cdr3_nt: TGCGCCAGCAGTCCCTTCGGGGGGCCCAATCAGCCCCAGCATTTT